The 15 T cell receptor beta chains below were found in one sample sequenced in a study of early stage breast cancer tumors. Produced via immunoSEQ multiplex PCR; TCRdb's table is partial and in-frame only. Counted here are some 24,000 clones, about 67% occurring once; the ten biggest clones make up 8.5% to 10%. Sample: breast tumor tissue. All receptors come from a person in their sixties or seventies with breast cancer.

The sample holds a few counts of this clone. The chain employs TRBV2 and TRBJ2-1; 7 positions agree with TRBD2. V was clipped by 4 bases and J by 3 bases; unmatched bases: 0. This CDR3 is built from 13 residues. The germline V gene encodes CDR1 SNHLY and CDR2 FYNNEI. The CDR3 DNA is TGTGCCAGCAGTGGGGACTACTACAATGAGCAGTTCTTC. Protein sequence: CASSGDYYNEQFF. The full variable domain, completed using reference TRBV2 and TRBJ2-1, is EPEVTQTPSHQVTQMGQEVILRCVPISNHLYFYWYRQILGQKVEFLVSFYNNEISEKSEIFDDQFSVERPDGSNFTLKIRSTKLEDSAMYFCASSGDYYNEQFFGPGTRLTVL.

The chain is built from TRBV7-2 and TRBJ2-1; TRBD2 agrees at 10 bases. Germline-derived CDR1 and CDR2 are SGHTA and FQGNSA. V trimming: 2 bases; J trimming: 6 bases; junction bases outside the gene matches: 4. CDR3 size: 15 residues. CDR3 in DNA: TGTGCCAGCAGCTTACAGGCTAGCGGGGGCAATGAGCAGTTCTTC. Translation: CASSLQASGGNEQFF.

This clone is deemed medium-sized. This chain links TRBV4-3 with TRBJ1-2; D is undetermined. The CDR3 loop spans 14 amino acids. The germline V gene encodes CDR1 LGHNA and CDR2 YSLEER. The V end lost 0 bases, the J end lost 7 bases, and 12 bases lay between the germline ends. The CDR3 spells CASSQDRFTGGYTF. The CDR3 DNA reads TGCGCCAGCAGCCAAGATCGGTTTACGGGTGGCTACACCTTC.

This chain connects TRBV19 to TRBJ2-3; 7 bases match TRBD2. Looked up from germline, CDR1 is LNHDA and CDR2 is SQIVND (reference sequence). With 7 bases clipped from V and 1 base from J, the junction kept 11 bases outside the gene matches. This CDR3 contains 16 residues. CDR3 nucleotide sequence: TGTGCCAGTACGGGGGTGGGAGGGTCCCGCACAGATACGCAGTATTTT. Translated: CASTGVGGSRTDTQYF.

CDR3 sequence reads: CASSLNWLAAYNEQFF. CDR3 in DNA: TGTGCCAGCAGCTTAAACTGGCTAGCGGCCTACAATGAGCAGTTCTTC. The V gene is TRBV11-2, the J gene TRBJ2-1; 7 nucleotides align to TRBD2. V lost 2 bases and J lost 2; bases outside the gene matches: 6. This CDR3 comprises 16 residues. The germline V gene encodes CDR1 SGHAT and CDR2 FQNNGV.

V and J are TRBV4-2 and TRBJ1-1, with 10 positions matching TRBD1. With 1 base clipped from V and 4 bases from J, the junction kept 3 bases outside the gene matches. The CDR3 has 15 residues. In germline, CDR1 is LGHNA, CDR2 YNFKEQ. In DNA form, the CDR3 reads TGTGCCAGCAGCCAAGCTCGGACAGGGGGCACTGAAGCTTTCTTT. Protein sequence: CASSQARTGGTEAFF.

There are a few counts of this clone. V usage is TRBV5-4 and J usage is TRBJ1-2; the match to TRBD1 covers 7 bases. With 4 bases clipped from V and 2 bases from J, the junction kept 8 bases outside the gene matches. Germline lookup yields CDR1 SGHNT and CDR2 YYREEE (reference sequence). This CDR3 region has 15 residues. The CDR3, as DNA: TGTGCCAGCAGCCAGGACAGGCAAGGCAACTATGGCTACACCTTC. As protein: CASSQDRQGNYGYTF.

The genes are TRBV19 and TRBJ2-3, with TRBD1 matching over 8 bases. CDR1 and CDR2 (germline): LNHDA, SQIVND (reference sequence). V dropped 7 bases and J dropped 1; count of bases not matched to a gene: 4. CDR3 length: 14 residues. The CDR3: CASKTGVGTDTQYF. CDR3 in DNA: TGTGCCAGTAAGACAGGGGTTGGCACAGATACGCAGTATTTT.

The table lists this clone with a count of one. The CDR3 spells CASSRIQGWQGPHNEQFF. In DNA form, the CDR3 reads TGTGCCAGCAGCCGCATACAGGGCTGGCAGGGTCCCCACAATGAGCAGTTCTTC. The V call is TRBV5-4, the J call TRBJ2-1, with D maybe TRBD1 (6 bases). Trimming removed 4 bases from V and 5 bases from J, with 25 bases in between. Germline loops: CDR1 SGHNT, CDR2 YYREEE (reference sequence). The CDR3 is made up of 18 amino acids.

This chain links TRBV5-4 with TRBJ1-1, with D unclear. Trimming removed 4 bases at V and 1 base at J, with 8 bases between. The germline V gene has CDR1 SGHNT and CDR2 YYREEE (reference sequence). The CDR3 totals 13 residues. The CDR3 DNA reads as TGTGCCAGCAGCGCCGCAGAGAACACTGAAGCTTTCTTT. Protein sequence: CASSAAENTEAFF.

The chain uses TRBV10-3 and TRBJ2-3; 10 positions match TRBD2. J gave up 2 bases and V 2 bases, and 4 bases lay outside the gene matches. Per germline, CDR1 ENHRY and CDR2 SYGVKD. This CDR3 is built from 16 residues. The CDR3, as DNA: TGTGCCATCAGTGAGGAAAGCGGGAGGGACACAGATACGCAGTATTTT. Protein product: CAISEESGRDTDTQYF.

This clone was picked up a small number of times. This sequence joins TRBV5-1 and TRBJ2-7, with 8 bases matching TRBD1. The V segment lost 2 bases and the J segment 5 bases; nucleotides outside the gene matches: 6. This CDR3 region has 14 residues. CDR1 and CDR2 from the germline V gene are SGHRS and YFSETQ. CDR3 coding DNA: TGCGCCAGCAGCTTCGACAGGGGTAGACACGAGCAGTACTTC. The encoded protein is CASSFDRGRHEQYF.

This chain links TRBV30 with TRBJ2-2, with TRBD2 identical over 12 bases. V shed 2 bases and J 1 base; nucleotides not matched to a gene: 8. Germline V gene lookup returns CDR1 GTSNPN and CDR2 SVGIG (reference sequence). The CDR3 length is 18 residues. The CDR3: CAWSRGRLAGVNTGELFF. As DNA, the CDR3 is TGTGCCTGGAGTAGGGGGCGACTAGCGGGGGTGAACACCGGGGAGCTGTTTTTT.

The DNA of the CDR3 is TGTGCCAGCAGCCCCGGACTGGGAACCCGGGGTGAGCAGTTCTTC. Amino acid sequence: CASSPGLGTRGEQFF. The chain combines TRBV7-3 with TRBJ2-1; D possibly corresponds to TRBD2 (5 bases). V gave up 5 bases and J gave up 9 bases, with 20 bases separating them. CDR1 is SGHTA, CDR2 FQGTGA, per germline. The CDR3 extends over 15 amino acids. Filled out from reference TRBV7-3 and TRBJ2-1, the complete variable domain reads GAGVSQTPSNKVTEKGKYVELRCDPISGHTALYWYRQSLGQGPEFLIYFQGTGAADDSGLPNDRFFAVRPEGSVSTLKIQRTERGDSAVYLCASSPGLGTRGEQFFGPGTRLTVL.

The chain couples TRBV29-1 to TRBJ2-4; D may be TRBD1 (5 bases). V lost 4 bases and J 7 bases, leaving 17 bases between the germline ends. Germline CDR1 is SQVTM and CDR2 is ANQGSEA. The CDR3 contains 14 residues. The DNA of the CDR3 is TGCAGCGTTGGTTTGGGGCAGGTTGGGAACATTCAGTACTTC. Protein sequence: CSVGLGQVGNIQYF.